These 16 T cell receptor beta chains came from one sample sequenced in a study of blood T cells in healthy people across ages. Alongside a J-beta primer mix, a sample-barcoded 5' primer served in a second PCR lasting about 6 to 11 cycles. TCRdb itself ran the 5' RACE reads through MiXCR, one entry per CDR3 protein. The sample includes about 670,000 distinct CDR3 sequences, 45% to 60% of them seen just once. The sequencing input was blood. These TCRs come from a woman of 80 years or more in good health.

Only a few counts were recorded for this clonotype. The gene calls are TRBV7-2 and TRBJ1-4; D may be TRBD1 (6 bases). CDR3 length equals 14 residues. Germline CDR1 reads SGHTA; CDR2 reads FQGNSA. The V end lost 6 bases, the J end lost 4 bases, and 12 bases lay between the germline ends. CDR3 sequence reads: CASSYTGINEKLFF. DNA of the CDR3: TGTGCCAGCAGTTATACAGGGATTAATGAAAAACTGTTTTTT.

The J gene is TRBJ2-3, the V gene TRBV7-8; a possible D gene is TRBD1 (6 bases). CDR1 SGHVS and CDR2 FQNEAQ come from the germline V gene. The ends were cut back, 2 bases at V and 14 bases at J, with 20 bases in the middle. CDR3 size: 14 residues. CDR3 amino acids: CASSLRGKTEYAYF. The CDR3 DNA is TGTGCCAGCAGCTTAAGGGGGAAGACAGAATACGCGTATTTT. Together with reference TRBV7-8 and TRBJ2-3, the CDR3 gives the full variable domain: GAGVSQSPRYKVAKRGQDVALRCDPISGHVSLFWYQQALGQGPEFLTYFQNEAQLDKSGLPSDRFFAERPEGSVSTLKIQRTQQEDSAVYLCASSLRGKTEYAYFGPGTRLTVL.

This clonotype was observed many times. The rearrangement uses TRBV20-1 and TRBJ2-3; 14 bases are shared with TRBD2. With V trimmed by 2 bases and J by 4 bases, 5 bases remained unmatched. This CDR3 region has 16 residues. CDR1 is DFQATT, CDR2 SNEGSKA, per germline (reference sequence). CDR3 sequence: CSARKGTSGSPDTQYF. DNA of the CDR3: TGCAGTGCTAGAAAGGGGACTAGCGGGAGTCCAGATACGCAGTATTTT.

This clonotype was seen repeatedly, ten times or more. The gene calls are TRBV4-1 and TRBJ2-1; 10 bases fit TRBD2. CDR1 is MGHRA, CDR2 YSYEKL, per germline. V was clipped by 0 bases and J by 10 bases; unmatched bases: 6. This CDR3 has 15 residues. This CDR3 is CASSQDPAGGREQFF. The CDR3 coding sequence is TGCGCCAGCAGCCAAGATCCAGCGGGAGGGCGGGAGCAGTTCTTC.

About this clonotype itself: One base away lies a much larger clone, so this may be a sequencing read error. The chain combines TRBV9 with TRBJ2-1; 8 bases align to TRBD1. Trimming removed 0 bases from V and 1 base from J; junction bases left unmatched: 3. The CDR3 runs 16 residues. Germline lookup yields CDR1 SGDLS and CDR2 YYNGEE. CDR3 protein: CASSVADRGSYNEQFF. In nucleotides, the CDR3 is TGTGCCAGCAGCGTAGCCGACAGGGGTTCCTACAATGAGCAGTTCTTC.

As concerns this clonotype: Being one base from a much bigger clone, this may be a read error. This sequence joins TRBV5-1 and TRBJ2-1; D is unclear. The DNA end is more similar to TRBJ2-7, so the J call may be wrong. The CDR3 runs 13 residues. The germline CDR1 and CDR2 sequences are SGHRS and YFSETQ. The CDR3 DNA sequence: TGCGCCAGCAGTCAGGCGGCCTACAATGAGCAGTACTTC. Encoded protein: CASSQAAYNEQYF.

The genes are TRBV3-1 and TRBJ2-7; TRBD2 matches at 13 bases. From germline, CDR1 is LGHDT and CDR2 YNNKEL (reference sequence). The trim removed 1 base at V and 6 bases at J, leaving 3 bases unmatched. The CDR3 covers 15 residues. CDR3 sequence: CASSQVGTSGTEQYF. CDR3 bases: TGTGCCAGCAGCCAAGTCGGGACTAGCGGGACCGAGCAGTACTTC.

This clonotype was observed at least ten times. J is TRBJ2-7 and V is TRBV11-2, with D possibly matching TRBD1 (6 bases). V shed 5 bases and J shed 3 bases, with 14 bases lying between them. Germline CDR1 reads SGHAT; CDR2 reads FQNNGV. The CDR3 has 14 amino acids. CDR3 residues: CASSRLDRFYEQYF. The CDR3 DNA sequence: TGTGCCAGCAGCCGACTCGACAGGTTCTACGAGCAGTACTTC.

V and J are TRBV7-2 and TRBJ1-5, with a weak D call TRBD1 (6 bases). This CDR3 spans 14 amino acids. CDR1 is SGHTA and CDR2 is FQGNSA in the germline V gene. The germline V and J ends were trimmed by 5 bases and 9 bases, with 17 bases remaining between them. For the CDR3, the DNA is TGTGCCAGCAGCGGACGAGGGGGGCTGGGGCCCCAGCATTTT. This gives the protein CASSGRGGLGPQHF.

A note on this clonotype: A read error is possible here, since a much larger clone lies one base away. The V and J genes are TRBV20-1 and TRBJ1-5; D gene ambiguous. CDR1 and CDR2 (germline): DFQATT, SNEGSKA (reference sequence). The CDR3 length is 13 residues. The CDR3 coding sequence is TGCAGTGCTAGACGCTGGGAGAATCAGCCCCGGCATTTT. Its translation: CSARRWENQPRHF.

The gene calls are TRBV29-1 and TRBJ1-2; 10 bases fit TRBD1. Germline CDR1 and CDR2: SQVTM and ANQGSEA. J lost 11 bases, V lost 5 bases, and 11 bases had no gene match. There are 13 residues in the CDR3. CDR3 DNA sequence: TGCAGCGTTCCCAGACAGGGGGCTGGTTTTTACACCTTC. Translated: CSVPRQGAGFYTF.

The chain uses TRBV20-1 and TRBJ1-6, with 10 bases fitting TRBD1. The CDR3 contains 14 residues. Germline-derived CDR1 and CDR2 are DFQATT and SNEGSKA (reference sequence). With V trimmed by 1 base and J by 12 bases, 6 bases remained unmatched. CDR3 amino acids: CSARVGDRGGPLHF. DNA of the CDR3: TGCAGTGCTAGAGTAGGGGACAGGGGTGGACCCCTCCACTTT.

The chain employs TRBV6-5 and TRBJ2-1; 7 positions agree with TRBD2. Germline trimming cut 6 bases from V and 0 bases from J; bases unmatched to any gene: 5. The CDR3 contains 15 residues. The germline V gene encodes CDR1 MNHEY and CDR2 SVGAGI. The CDR3 nucleotides read TGTGCCAGCAGGGCTAGCGGAGGCTCCTACAATGAGCAGTTCTTC. Encoded protein: CASRASGGSYNEQFF.

The table lists this clonotype with a count of one. This chain connects TRBV12-3 or TRBV12-4 to TRBJ2-3, with 8 bases fitting TRBD1. The length of the CDR3 is 15 residues. V lost 5 bases and J lost 2; bases outside the gene matches: 6. The CDR3 DNA follows: TGTGCCAGCAGTGACGGACAGGGATTCACAGATACGCAGTATTTT. Translating gives CASSDGQGFTDTQYF.

A word on this clonotype: This may arise from a read error, as a much more abundant clone is one base away. The chain employs TRBV10-3 and TRBJ2-3; 10 bases align to TRBD1. V gave up 4 bases and J gave up 4 bases; unmatched junction bases: 8. This CDR3 has 16 amino acids. Germline loops: CDR1 ENHRY, CDR2 SYGVKD. The CDR3 region has the DNA TGTGCCATCAGTGTGCAGGAGACAGGGGGCCCAGATACGCAGTATTTT. Encoded protein: CAISVQETGGPDTQYF.

The chain carries TRBV15 and TRBJ1-2, with D possibly being TRBD1 (6 bases). The CDR3 runs to 13 residues. V lost 5 bases and J lost 9, with 16 bases in between. Germline V CDR1 and CDR2: LNHNV, YYDKDF (reference sequence). In DNA, the CDR3 is TGTGCCACCAGCCCCAGATCGGGGGGCCGCTACACCTTC. Translation gives CATSPRSGGRYTF.